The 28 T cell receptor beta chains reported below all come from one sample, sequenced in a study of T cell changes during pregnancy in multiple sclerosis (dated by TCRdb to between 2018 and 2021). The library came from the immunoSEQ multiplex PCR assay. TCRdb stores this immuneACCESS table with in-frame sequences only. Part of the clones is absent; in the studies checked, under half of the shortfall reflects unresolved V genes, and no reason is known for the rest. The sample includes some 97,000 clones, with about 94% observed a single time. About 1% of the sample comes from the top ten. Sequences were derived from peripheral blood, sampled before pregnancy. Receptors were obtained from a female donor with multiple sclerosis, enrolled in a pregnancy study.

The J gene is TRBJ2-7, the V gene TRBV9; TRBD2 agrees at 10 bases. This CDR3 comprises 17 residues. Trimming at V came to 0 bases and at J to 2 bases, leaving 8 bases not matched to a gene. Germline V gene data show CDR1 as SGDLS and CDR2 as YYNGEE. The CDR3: CASSVDGAGGLPYEQYF. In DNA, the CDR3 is TGTGCCAGCAGCGTAGACGGAGCGGGAGGGCTTCCCTACGAGCAGTACTTC.

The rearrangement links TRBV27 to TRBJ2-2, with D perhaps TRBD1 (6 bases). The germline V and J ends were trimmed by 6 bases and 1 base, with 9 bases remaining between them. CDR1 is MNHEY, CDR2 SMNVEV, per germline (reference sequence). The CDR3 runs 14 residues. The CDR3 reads CASSQGGNTGELFF. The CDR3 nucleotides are TGTGCCAGCAGCCAAGGGGGGAACACCGGGGAGCTGTTTTTT.

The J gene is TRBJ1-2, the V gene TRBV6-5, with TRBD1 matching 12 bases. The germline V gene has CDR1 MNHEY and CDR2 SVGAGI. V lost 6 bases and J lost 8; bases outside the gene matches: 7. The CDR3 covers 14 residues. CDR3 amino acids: CASSRGTGGEGYTF. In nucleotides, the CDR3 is TGTGCCAGCAGCCGCGGGACAGGGGGCGAAGGCTACACCTTC.

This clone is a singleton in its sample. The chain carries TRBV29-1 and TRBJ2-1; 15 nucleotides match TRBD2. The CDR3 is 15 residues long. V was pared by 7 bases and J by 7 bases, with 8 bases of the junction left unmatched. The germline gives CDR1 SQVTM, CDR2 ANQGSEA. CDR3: CSAVGLAGGGNEQFF. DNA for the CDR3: TGCAGCGCCGTGGGACTAGCGGGAGGCGGAAATGAGCAGTTCTTC.

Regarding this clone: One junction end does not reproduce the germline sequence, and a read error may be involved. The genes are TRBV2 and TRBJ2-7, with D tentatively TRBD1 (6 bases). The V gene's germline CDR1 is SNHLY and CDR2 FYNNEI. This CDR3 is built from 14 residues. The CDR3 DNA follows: TGTGCCAGCATTGAAGGGGACATGGCCTACGAGCAGTACTTC. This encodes CASIEGDMAYEQYF. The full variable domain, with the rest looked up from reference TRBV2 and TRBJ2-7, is EPEVTQTPSHQVTQMGQEVILRCVPISNHLYFYWYRQILGQKVEFLVSFYNNEISEKSEIFDDQFSVERPDGSNFTLKIRSTKLEDSAMYFCASIEGDMAYEQYFGPGTRLTVT.

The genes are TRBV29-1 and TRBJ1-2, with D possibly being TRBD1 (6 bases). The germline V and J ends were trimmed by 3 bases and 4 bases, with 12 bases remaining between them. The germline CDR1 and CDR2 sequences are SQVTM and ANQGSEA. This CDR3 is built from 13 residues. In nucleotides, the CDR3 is TGCAGCGTTGACGGGGCAGGGGCCTATGGCTACACCTTC. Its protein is CSVDGAGAYGYTF.

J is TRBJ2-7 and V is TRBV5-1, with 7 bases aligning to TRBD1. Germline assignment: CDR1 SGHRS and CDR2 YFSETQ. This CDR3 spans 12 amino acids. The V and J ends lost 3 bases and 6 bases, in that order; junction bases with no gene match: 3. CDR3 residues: CASSSSGGEQYF. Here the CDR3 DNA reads TGCGCCAGCAGCTCCTCAGGGGGCGAGCAGTACTTC.

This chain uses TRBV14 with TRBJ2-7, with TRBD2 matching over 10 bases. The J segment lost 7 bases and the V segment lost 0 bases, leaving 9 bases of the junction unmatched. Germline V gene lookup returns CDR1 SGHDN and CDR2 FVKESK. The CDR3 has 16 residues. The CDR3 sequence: CASSQDVSGRAEEQYF. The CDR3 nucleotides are TGTGCCAGCAGCCAAGATGTGAGCGGGAGGGCTGAAGAGCAGTACTTC.

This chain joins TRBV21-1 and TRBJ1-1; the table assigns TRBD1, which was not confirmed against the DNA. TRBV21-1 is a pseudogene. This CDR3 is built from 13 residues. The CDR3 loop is CAVRPGRFGEAFF. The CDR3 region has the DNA TGTGCCGTCCGTCCAGGGCGGTTTGGTGAAGCTTTCTTT.

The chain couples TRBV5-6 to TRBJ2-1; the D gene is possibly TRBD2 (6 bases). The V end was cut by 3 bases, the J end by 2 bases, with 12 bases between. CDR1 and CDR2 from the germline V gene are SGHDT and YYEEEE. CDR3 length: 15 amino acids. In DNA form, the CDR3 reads TGTGCCAGCAGCTCGGACTATCTTACCTACAATGAGCAGTTCTTC. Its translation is CASSSDYLTYNEQFF.

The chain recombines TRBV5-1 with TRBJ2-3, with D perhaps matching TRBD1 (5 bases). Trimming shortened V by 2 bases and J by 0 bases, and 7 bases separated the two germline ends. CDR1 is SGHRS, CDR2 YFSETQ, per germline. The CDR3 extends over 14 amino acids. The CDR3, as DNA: TGCGCCAGCAGCTTACAGGTTAGCACAGATACGCAGTATTTT. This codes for CASSLQVSTDTQYF.

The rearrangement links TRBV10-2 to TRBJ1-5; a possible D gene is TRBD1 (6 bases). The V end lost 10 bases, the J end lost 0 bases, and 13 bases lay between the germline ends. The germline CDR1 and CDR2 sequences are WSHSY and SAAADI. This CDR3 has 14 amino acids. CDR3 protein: CATKGQISNQPQHF. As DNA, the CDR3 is TGCGCCACTAAAGGACAGATTAGCAATCAGCCCCAGCATTTT.

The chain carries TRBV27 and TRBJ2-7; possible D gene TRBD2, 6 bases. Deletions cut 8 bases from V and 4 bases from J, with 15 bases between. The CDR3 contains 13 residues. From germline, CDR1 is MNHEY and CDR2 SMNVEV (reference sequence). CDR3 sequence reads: CASRRGFGYEQYF. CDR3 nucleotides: TGTGCCAGCCGGAGGGGATTTGGGTACGAGCAGTACTTC.

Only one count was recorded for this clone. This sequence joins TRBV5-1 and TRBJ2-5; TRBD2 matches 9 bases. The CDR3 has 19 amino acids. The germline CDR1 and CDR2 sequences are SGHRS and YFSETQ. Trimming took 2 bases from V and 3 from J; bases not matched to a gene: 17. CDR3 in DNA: TGCGCCAGCAGCTTCCGCGATAGCGGGAGAGGCGCGGGAAAAGAGACCCAGTACTTC. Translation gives CASSFRDSGRGAGKETQYF.

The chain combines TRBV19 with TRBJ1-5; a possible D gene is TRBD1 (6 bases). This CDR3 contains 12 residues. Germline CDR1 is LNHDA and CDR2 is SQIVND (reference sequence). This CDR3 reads CAGGNSNQPQHF. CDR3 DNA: TGTGCAGGGGGTAATAGCAATCAGCCCCAGCATTTT.

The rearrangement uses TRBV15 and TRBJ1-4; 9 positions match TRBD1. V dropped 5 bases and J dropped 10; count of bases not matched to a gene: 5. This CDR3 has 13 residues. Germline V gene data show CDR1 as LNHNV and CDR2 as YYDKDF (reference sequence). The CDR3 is CATSPRQGGKLFF. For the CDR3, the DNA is TGTGCCACCAGCCCCCGACAGGGGGGAAAACTGTTTTTT.

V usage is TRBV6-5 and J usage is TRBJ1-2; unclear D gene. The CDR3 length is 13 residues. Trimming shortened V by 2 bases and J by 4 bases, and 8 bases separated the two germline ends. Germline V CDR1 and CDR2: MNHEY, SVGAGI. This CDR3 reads CASSYELSYGYTF. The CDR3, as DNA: TGTGCCAGCAGTTACGAGTTAAGCTATGGCTACACCTTC.

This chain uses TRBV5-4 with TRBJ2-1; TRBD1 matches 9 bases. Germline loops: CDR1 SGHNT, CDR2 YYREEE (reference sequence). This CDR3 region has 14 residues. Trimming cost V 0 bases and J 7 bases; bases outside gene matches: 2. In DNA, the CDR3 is TGTGCCAGCAGCTTGGACAGGGGGCAAAATGAGCAGTTCTTC. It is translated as CASSLDRGQNEQFF.

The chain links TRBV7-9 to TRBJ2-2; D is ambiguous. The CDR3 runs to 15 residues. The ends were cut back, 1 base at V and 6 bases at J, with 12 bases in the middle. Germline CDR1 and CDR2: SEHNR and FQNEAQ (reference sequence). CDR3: CASSLEGVGAGELFF. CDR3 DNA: TGTGCCAGCAGCTTAGAAGGTGTTGGAGCCGGGGAGCTGTTTTTT. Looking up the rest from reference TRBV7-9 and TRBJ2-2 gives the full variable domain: DTGVSQNPRHKITKRGQNVTFRCDPISEHNRLYWYRQTLGQGPEFLTYFQNEAQLEKSRLLSDRFSAERPKGSFSTLEIQRTEQGDSAMYLCASSLEGVGAGELFFGEGSRLTVL.

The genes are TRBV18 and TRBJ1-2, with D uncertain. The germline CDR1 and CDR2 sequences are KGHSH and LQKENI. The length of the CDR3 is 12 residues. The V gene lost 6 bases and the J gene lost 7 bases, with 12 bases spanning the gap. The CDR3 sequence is CASSPLPGGYTF. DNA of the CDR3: TGTGCCAGCTCCCCTCTCCCCGGTGGCTACACCTTC.

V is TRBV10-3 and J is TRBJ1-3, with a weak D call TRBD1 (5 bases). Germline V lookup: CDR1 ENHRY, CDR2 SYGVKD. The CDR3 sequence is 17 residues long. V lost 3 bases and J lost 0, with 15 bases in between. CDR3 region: CAISDFYRLPSGNTIYF. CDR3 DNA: TGTGCCATCAGTGACTTCTACAGGCTACCCTCTGGAAACACCATATATTTT.

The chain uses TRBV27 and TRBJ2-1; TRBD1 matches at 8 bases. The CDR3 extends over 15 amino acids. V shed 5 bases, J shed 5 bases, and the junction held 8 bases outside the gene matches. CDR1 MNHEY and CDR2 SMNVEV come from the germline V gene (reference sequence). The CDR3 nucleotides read TGTGCCAGCAGTCAACAGGGGGTTTGGGACAATGAGCAGTTCTTC. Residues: CASSQQGVWDNEQFF.

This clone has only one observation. CDR3 residues: CAWSVLASGNTIYF. The CDR3 DNA reads TGTGCCTGGAGTGTCTTAGCCTCTGGAAACACCATATATTTT. V gene TRBV30 combines with J gene TRBJ1-3; D is undetermined. The CDR3 has 14 residues. The germline gives CDR1 GTSNPN, CDR2 SVGIG (reference sequence). The germline V and J ends were trimmed by 0 bases and 0 bases, with 6 bases remaining between them.

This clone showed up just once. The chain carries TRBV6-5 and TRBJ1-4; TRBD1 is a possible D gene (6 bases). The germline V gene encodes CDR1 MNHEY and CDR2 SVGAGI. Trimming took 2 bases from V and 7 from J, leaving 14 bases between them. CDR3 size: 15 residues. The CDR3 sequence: CASSYQGLISEKLFF. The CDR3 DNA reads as TGTGCCAGCAGTTACCAGGGGCTCATAAGTGAAAAACTGTTTTTT.

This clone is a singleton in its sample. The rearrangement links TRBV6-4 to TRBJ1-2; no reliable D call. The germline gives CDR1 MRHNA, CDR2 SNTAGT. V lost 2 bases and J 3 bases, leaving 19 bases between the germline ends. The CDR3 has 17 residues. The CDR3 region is CASSDTRPGSPHYGYTF. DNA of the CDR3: TGTGCCAGCAGTGACACCCGGCCAGGTTCTCCCCACTATGGCTACACCTTC.

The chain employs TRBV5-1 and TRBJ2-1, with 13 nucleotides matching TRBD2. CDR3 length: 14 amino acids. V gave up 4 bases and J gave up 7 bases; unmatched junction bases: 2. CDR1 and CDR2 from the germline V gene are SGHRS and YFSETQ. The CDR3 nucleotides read TGCGCCAGCAGCGAGGGACTAGCGGGAAATGAGCAGTTCTTC. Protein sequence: CASSEGLAGNEQFF.

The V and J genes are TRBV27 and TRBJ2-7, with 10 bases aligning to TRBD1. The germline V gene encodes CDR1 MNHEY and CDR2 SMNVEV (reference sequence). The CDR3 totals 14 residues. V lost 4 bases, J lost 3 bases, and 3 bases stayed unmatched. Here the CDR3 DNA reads TGTGCCAGCAGTTGGACAGGGGGAGGCTACGAGCAGTACTTC. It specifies CASSWTGGGYEQYF.

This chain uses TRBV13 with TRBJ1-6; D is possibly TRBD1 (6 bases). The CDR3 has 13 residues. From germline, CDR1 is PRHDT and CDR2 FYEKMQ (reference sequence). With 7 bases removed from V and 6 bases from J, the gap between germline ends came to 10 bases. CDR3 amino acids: CASKGEGNSPLHF. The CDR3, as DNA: TGTGCCAGCAAGGGGGAGGGTAATTCACCCCTCCACTTT.